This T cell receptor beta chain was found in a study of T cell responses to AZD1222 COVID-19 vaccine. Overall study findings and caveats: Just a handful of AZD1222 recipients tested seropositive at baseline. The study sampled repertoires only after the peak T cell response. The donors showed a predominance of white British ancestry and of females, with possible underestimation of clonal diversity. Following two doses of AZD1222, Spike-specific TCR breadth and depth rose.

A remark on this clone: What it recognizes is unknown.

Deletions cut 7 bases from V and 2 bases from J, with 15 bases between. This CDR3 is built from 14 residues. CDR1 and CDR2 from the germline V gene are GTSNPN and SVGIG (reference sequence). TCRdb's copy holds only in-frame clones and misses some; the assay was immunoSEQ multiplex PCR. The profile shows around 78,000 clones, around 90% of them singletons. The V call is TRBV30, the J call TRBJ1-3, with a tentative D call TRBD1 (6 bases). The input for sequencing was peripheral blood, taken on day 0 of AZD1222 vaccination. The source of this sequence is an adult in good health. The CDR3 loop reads CALLRGEPGNTIYF. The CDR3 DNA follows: TGTGCCTTACTGAGGGGGGAACCTGGAAACACCATATATTTT.